This paragraph reports one T cell receptor beta chain. The antigen remains unidentified. The data stem from a study of stem cell transplantation in POMP-related autoinflammatory disease. On the study more broadly: Before transplant: CD4+ naive skewing, low CD8+ proportions, reduced cytokine secretion.

General study results and limits: Across all analyzed T-cell subsets, patients with PRAID tended toward reduced diversity and increased clonality.

V dropped 3 bases and J dropped 7 bases, with 16 bases sitting between them. The CDR3 length is 15 residues. Germline CDR1 reads KGHSH; CDR2 reads LQKENI. Produced via immunoSEQ multiplex PCR; TCRdb's table is partial and in-frame only. The repertoire holds 68,000 or so clones, with approximately 91% as singletons. The source was CD4+ T cells from PBMCs, collected after stem cell transplantation. The source is a human patient with POMP-related autoinflammation and immune dysregulation (PRAID). A share of the T cells may be of graft donor origin. This chain joins TRBV18 and TRBJ1-5; no firm D call. The CDR3 DNA reads as TGTGCCAGCTCACCCGGCCCCGGGCAAGCCCAGCCCCAGCATTTT. Protein sequence: CASSPGPGQAQPQHF.